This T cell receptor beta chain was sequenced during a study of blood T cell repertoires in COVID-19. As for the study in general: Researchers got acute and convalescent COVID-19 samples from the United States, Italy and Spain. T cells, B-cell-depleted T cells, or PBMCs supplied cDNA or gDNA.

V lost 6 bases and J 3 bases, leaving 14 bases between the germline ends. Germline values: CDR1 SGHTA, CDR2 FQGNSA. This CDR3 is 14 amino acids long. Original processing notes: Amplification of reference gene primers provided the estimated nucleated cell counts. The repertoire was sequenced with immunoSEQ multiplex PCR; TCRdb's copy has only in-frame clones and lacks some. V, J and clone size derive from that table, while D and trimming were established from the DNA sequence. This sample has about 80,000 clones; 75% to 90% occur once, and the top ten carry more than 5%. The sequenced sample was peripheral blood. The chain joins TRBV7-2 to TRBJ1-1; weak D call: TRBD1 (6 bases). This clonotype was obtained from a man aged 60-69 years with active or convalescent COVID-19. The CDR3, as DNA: TGTGCCAGCAGTTATAGGGGGGGGGACACTGAAGCTTTCTTT. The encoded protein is CASSYRGGDTEAFF.